These 5 T cell receptor beta chains were all obtained from the same sample, sequenced in a study of naive and memory T cell subsets. Study-wide results and limits: Naive repertoires, especially CD8, held a few larger clonotypes, possibly memory cells re-expressing CD45RA.

The antigens of these receptors remain unknown. Two oligonucleotides, mixed equimolar, formed the beta constant-region primer covering TRBC1 and TRBC2. Ligated cDNA was amplified by four rounds of PCR with nested alpha and beta constant-region primers and SP2. TCRdb re-called the UMI-ligation and nested PCR reads with MiXCR, one entry per CDR3 protein. The sample yields 95,000 to 110,000 distinct CDR3 sequences, approximately 15% seen once. Material for sequencing was naive CD8+ T cells from blood. These receptors all come from a human donor in good health.

This clonotype was seen many times. The V gene is TRBV20-1, the J gene TRBJ2-1, with a possible D match to TRBD2 (5 bases). Per germline, CDR1 DFQATT and CDR2 SNEGSKA (reference sequence). Trimming removed 6 bases at V and 0 bases at J, with 15 bases between. The CDR3 has 15 amino acids. The CDR3 sequence: CSAPLATYSYNEQFF. The DNA for the CDR3 is TGCAGTGCCCCGTTAGCGACTTACTCCTACAATGAGCAGTTCTTC.

This clonotype was seen only a few times. CDR3 amino acids: CASSLYSPDGREQFF. The CDR3 DNA sequence: TGTGCCAGCAGCTTATATTCGCCCGATGGTCGGGAGCAGTTCTTC. This sequence joins TRBV11-2 and TRBJ2-1; no definite D call. Between the trimmed V and J ends, which lost 2 bases and 10 bases, there was a span of 18 bases. This CDR3 is 15 amino acids long. Germline V gene lookup returns CDR1 SGHAT and CDR2 FQNNGV.

This clonotype showed up just a few times. V and J are TRBV6-5 and TRBJ2-5; 10 bases agree with TRBD2. The CDR3 sequence is 17 residues long. CDR1 is MNHEY, CDR2 SVGAGI, per germline. V lost 6 bases and J lost 4; bases outside the gene matches: 14. The CDR3 is CASRPPTAGGPLETQYF. The DNA for the CDR3 is TGTGCCAGCAGACCCCCTACAGCGGGGGGGCCTCTAGAGACCCAGTACTTC.

J is TRBJ2-1 and V is TRBV10-3; 7 bases are shared with TRBD1. The trim removed 0 bases at V and 6 bases at J, leaving 5 bases unmatched. This CDR3 has 15 amino acids. Looked up from germline, CDR1 is ENHRY and CDR2 is SYGVKD. The CDR3 here is CAISESGTEINEQFF. As DNA, the CDR3 is TGTGCCATCAGTGAGTCCGGGACAGAGATCAATGAGCAGTTCTTC.

The chain combines TRBV4-3 with TRBJ2-7; TRBD1 aligns across 10 bases. V trimming: 4 bases; J trimming: 6 bases; junction bases outside the gene matches: 3. The CDR3 has 13 amino acids. Germline V CDR1 and CDR2: LGHNA, YSLEER. CDR3 region: CASSLGQGGEQYF. The CDR3 nucleotides are TGCGCCAGCAGCCTAGGACAGGGGGGCGAGCAGTACTTC.